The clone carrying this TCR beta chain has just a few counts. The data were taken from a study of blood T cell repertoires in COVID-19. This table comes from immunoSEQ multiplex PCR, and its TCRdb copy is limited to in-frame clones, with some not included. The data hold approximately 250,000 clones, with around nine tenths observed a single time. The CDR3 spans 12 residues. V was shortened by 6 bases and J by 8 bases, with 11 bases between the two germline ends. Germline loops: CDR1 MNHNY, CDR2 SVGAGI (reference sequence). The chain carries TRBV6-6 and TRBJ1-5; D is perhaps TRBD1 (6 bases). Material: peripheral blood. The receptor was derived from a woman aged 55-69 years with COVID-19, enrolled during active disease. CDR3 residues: CASRRGGEPQHF. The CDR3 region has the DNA TGTGCCAGCAGAAGGGGGGGTGAGCCCCAGCATTTT.